The subject of this entry is one TCR beta chain. Antigen: not known. CDR1 MNHEY and CDR2 SMNVEV come from the germline V gene (reference sequence). J was trimmed by 0 bases and V by 5 bases; bases with no gene match: 5. This CDR3 spans 16 amino acids. The data originate from a study of STAT3 mutations in large granular lymphocyte leukemia. Study results and caveats: Every T-cell large granular lymphocyte leukemia patient had at least one immunodominant TCR beta clonotype.

Using immunoSEQ multiplex PCR, the repertoire was profiled, and TCRdb retains in-frame clones only, with some absent. The data show approximately 10,000 clones, approximately 80% seen once. Sequenced material: peripheral blood mononuclear cells. The clonotype was recovered from a man aged 55 to 69 with T-cell large granular lymphocyte leukemia. Some clones in this sample may be carry-over from other donors' samples. The V and J genes are TRBV27 and TRBJ2-5; 11 positions agree with TRBD2. The CDR3 here is CASSPGLAGYQETQYF. CDR3 nucleotides: TGTGCCAGCAGTCCCGGACTAGCGGGTTACCAAGAGACCCAGTACTTC.